This T cell receptor (beta chain) comes out of a study of T cells in Graves' hyperthyroidism and ophthalmopathy. This clonotype appeared a few times. The germline CDR1 and CDR2 sequences are DFQATT and SNEGSKA (reference sequence). The CDR3 contains 15 residues. Losses at the gene ends were 5 bases for V and 0 bases for J; bases not matched to a gene: 4. The CDR3 regions of TCR beta were amplified from RNA transcripts. RT-PCR in the first round (using the HTBI primer set) targeted the TCR CDR3. Each CDR3 protein gets one entry after TCRdb re-called the multiplex PCR reads with MiXCR. The repertoire holds around 700,000 distinct CDR3 sequences, with around 20% as singletons.

The chain recombines TRBV20-1 with TRBJ2-1; 10 bases match TRBD2. Sample: blood. This TCR was sampled from a woman aged 45 to 65 with Graves' hyperthyroidism that later progressed to Graves' ophthalmopathy. CDR3 DNA sequence: TGCAGTGCTCCGCTAGCGGGGGTCTCCTACAATGAGCAGTTCTTC. This sequence encodes CSAPLAGVSYNEQFF.